Below, 8 T cell receptor beta chains from the same sample are listed, as sequenced in a study of blood T cell repertoires in COVID-19. Data came from immunoSEQ multiplex PCR; TCRdb stores just in-frame clones and leaves some out. The data contain approximately 89,000 clones, approximately 78% of them singletons. The sequenced sample consisted of peripheral blood. The receptors originated from a human donor in a cohort sampled during active COVID-19.

The chain recombines TRBV7-2 with TRBJ2-2; 7 bases match TRBD1. CDR3 length: 17 residues. The ends lost 5 bases at V and 0 bases at J; junction bases unmatched: 9. CDR1 and CDR2 from the germline V gene are SGHTA and FQGNSA. CDR3 amino acids: CASSLGQLFANTGELFF. The CDR3 DNA sequence: TGTGCCAGCAGCCTGGGACAGTTATTCGCGAACACCGGGGAGCTGTTTTTT. Filled out from reference TRBV7-2 and TRBJ2-2, the complete variable domain reads GAGVSQSPSNKVTEKGKDVELRCDPISGHTALYWYRQSLGQGLEFLIYFQGNSAPDKSGLPSDRFSAERTGGSVSTLTIQRTQQEDSAVYLCASSLGQLFANTGELFFGEGSRLTVL.

V usage is TRBV5-3 and J usage is TRBJ2-1; TRBD1 matches 7 bases. TRBV5-3 has ORF status, its function being uncertain. The CDR3 spans 15 residues. Losses at the gene ends were 5 bases for V and 5 bases for J; bases not matched to a gene: 10. CDR3 residues: CARSSPGQSNNEQFF. The CDR3 DNA sequence: TGTGCCAGAAGTTCTCCGGGACAGAGTAACAATGAGCAGTTCTTC.

The V and J genes are TRBV4-2 and TRBJ2-3; 7 nucleotides align to TRBD2. Trimming cost V 0 bases and J 4 bases; bases outside gene matches: 10. Germline values: CDR1 LGHNA, CDR2 YNFKEQ. CDR3 size: 17 residues. In nucleotides, the CDR3 is TGTGCCAGCAGCCAAGATCGGGGACTATCGGGCGCAGATACGCAGTATTTT. This sequence encodes CASSQDRGLSGADTQYF.

The chain carries TRBV5-4 and TRBJ2-1; 10 nucleotides line up with TRBD1. The CDR3 runs to 13 residues. The germline CDR1 and CDR2 sequences are SGHNT and YYREEE (reference sequence). Losses at the gene ends were 7 bases for V and 4 bases for J; bases not matched to a gene: 2. Here the CDR3 reads CASRTGGYNEQFF. Written as DNA, the CDR3 is TGTGCCAGCCGGACAGGGGGTTACAATGAGCAGTTCTTC.

J is TRBJ2-3 and V is TRBV19; D gene uncertain. The CDR3 is 14 residues long. CDR1 and CDR2 from the germline V gene are LNHDA and SQIVND (reference sequence). Trimming took off 0 bases at V and 2 bases at J, with 6 bases between the two ends. In DNA form, the CDR3 reads TGTGCCAGTAGTATAGAACCCTACACAGATACGCAGTATTTT. Translated, it gives CASSIEPYTDTQYF.

The chain is built from TRBV4-1 and TRBJ2-1, with 13 bases identical to TRBD2. CDR1 MGHRA and CDR2 YSYEKL come from the germline V gene. The CDR3 spans 17 residues. Unmatched junction bases numbered 9, after V lost 3 bases and J lost 7 bases. CDR3 amino acids: CASSQGYLGLAGNEQFF. Written as DNA, the CDR3 is TGCGCCAGCAGCCAGGGGTATCTGGGACTAGCGGGGAATGAGCAGTTCTTC.

The gene calls are TRBV7-2 and TRBJ2-3, with 7 bases aligning to TRBD2. The CDR3 consists of 15 residues. Losses at the gene ends were 5 bases for V and 7 bases for J; bases not matched to a gene: 12. Germline V gene data show CDR1 as SGHTA and CDR2 as FQGNSA. The CDR3 is CASSAPSGPINTQYF. DNA of the CDR3: TGTGCCAGCAGCGCTCCTAGCGGTCCGATAAATACGCAGTATTTT.

The chain joins TRBV7-3 to TRBJ1-2, with D maybe TRBD1 (6 bases). In germline, CDR1 is SGHTA, CDR2 FQGTGA. With 5 bases removed from V and 10 bases from J, the gap between germline ends came to 20 bases. This CDR3 is built from 14 residues. In DNA, the CDR3 is TGTGCCAGCAGCCCCGAAGTGTACAGGGCCCCCTACACCTTC. Translated, it gives CASSPEVYRAPYTF. Based on the CDR3 plus reference TRBV7-3 and TRBJ1-2, the full variable domain is GAGVSQTPSNKVTEKGKYVELRCDPISGHTALYWYRQSLGQGPEFLIYFQGTGAADDSGLPNDRFFAVRPEGSVSTLKIQRTERGDSAVYLCASSPEVYRAPYTFGSGTRLTVV.